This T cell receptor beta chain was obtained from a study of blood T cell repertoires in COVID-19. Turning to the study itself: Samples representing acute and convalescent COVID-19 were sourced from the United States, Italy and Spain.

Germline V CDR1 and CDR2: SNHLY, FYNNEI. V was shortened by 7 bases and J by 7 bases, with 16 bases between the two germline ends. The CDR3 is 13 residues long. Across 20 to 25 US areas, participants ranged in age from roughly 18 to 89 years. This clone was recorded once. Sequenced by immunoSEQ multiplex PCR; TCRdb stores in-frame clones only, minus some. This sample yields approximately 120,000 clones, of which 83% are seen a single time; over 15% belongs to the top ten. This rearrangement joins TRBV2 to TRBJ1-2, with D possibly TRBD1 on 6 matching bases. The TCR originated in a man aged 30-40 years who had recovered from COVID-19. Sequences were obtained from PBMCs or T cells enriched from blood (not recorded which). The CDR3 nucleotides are TGTGCCAGCAAGCTGGGGACAACGAGTGGCTACACCTTC. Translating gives CASKLGTTSGYTF.